The T cell receptor beta chain described here comes from a study of T-cell memory formation after mild COVID-19. On this clonotype itself: Its antigen is unidentified.

Findings of the study overall: Second-wave clones peaking on day 37 lacked confirmed SARS-CoV-2 specificity. Shrinking CD4+ clones resided mostly in CM and EM, and CD8+ ones in EMRA.

Trimming removed 2 bases at V and 7 bases at J, with 5 bases between. The CDR3 extends over 11 amino acids. Germline CDR1 is LGHNA and CDR2 is YNFKEQ. TCRdb re-called the 5' RACE reads through MiXCR, storing one row per CDR3 protein. Of 80,000 to 95,000 distinct CDR3 sequences listed, 20% to 30% were seen once; the top ten hold around 40%. The TCR comes from a man between 18 and 35 years old who had mild COVID-19 (a few samples of this study predate the infection). Cell type and time point are not known. Sequencing used PBMCs or a T cell subset sorted from them (not recorded which). The V call is TRBV4-2, the J call TRBJ1-2; D is ambiguous. CDR3 nucleotides: TGTGCCAGCAGCCAATCAGGTGGCTACACCTTC. The encoded protein is CASSQSGGYTF.